This TCR beta chain was captured by sequencing in a study of CD8 T cells in Susac syndrome. RNA amounts of roughly 0.45 to 1 ug underwent reverse transcription with random hexamers. A single record per CDR3 protein comes from TCRdb applying MiXCR to the immunoSEQ multiplex PCR reads. The table shows about 76,000 distinct CDR3 sequences, with 93% occurring only once. The sample taken for sequencing was CD8+ T cells from PBMCs. This clonotype originated in a human donor with Susac syndrome.

The CDR3 sequence is CATSRALDRGNSPLHF. The CDR3 nucleotides are TGTGCCACCAGCAGAGCCCTGGACAGGGGGAATTCACCCCTCCACTTT. This chain connects TRBV15 to TRBJ1-6; 10 positions agree with TRBD1. V shed 1 base and J 7 bases; nucleotides not matched to a gene: 4. Germline values: CDR1 LNHNV, CDR2 YYDKDF (reference sequence). The CDR3 runs to 16 residues.